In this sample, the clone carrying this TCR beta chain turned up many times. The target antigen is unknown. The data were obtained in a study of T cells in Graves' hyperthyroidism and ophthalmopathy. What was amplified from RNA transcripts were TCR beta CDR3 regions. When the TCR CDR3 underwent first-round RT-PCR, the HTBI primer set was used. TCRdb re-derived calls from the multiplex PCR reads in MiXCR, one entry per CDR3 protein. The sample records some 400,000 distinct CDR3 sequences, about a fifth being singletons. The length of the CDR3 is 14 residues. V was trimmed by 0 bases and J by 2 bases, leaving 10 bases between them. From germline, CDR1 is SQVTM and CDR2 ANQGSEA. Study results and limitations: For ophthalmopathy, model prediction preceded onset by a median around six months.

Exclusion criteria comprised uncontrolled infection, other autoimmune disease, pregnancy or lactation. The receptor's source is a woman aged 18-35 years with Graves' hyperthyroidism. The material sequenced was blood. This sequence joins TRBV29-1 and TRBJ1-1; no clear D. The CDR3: CSVEEDRGNTEAFF. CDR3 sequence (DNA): TGCAGCGTTGAAGAAGACCGGGGAAACACTGAAGCTTTCTTT.